The TCR beta chain under discussion was sequenced for a study of spatial heterogeneity in lung cancer. Broader study findings: How many expanded intratumoral alpha and beta TCRs were present tracked the tumor mutation count, which was a count of nonsynonymous mutations.

As to time point: sample taken at primary tumor resection. The donor group consisted of around 66 patients who had untreated, early-stage non-small cell lung cancer. From tumor, nontumor lung or frozen PBMC, whole RNA was taken unsorted for sequencing. TCRdb reprocessed the 5' RACE reads with MiXCR, giving one entry per CDR3 protein. The table records 16,000 or so distinct CDR3 sequences, around 7.1% of them present only once. This clonotype occurred many times. As yet, its antigen is unknown. Little can be read into the size of this beta chain, an off-target read in a library designed for alpha chains. The germline V gene encodes CDR1 DFQATT and CDR2 SNEGSKA (reference sequence). With 3 bases removed from V and 4 bases from J, the gap between germline ends came to 9 bases. The CDR3 sequence is 12 residues long.

This TCR was sampled from a female donor with early-stage non-small cell lung cancer. This material consisted of lung tumor tissue, taken at surgery. The rearrangement links TRBV20-1 to TRBJ2-5; the D gene could be TRBD1 or TRBD2 (6 bases each). The CDR3 spells CSARTGAETQYF. The CDR3 DNA follows: TGCAGTGCTAGGACGGGGGCAGAGACCCAGTACTTC.